The clone carrying this T cell receptor (beta chain) was recorded a few times. What it binds is unknown. Other nucleotide sequences in the sample specify the same CDR3. The CDR3 covers 11 residues. Trimming left V 4 bases short and J 3 bases short, with 6 bases between. CDR1 is GTSNPN and CDR2 is SVGIG in the germline V gene (reference sequence). Sequenced by immunoSEQ multiplex PCR; TCRdb stores in-frame clones only, minus some. The table has about 2.4 million clones, over 85% seen once. This specimen comes from a study of shared clonotypes between healthy human individuals. Overall study context: There were three CD4 naive, three CD4 memory, two CD8 naive and one CD8 memory plates per donor.

Findings and caveats of the study: Rarefaction revealed incomplete sorted-subset sequencing despite large depth.

CD4+ cell separation produced CD45RA+ naive and CD45RA-negative memory subsets. Material: naive CD4+ T cells sorted from blood. This sample's subset: CD45RA+ positively selected. The genes are TRBV30 and TRBJ1-1; D uncertain. The TCR was taken from a man between 18 and 35 years old in good health. CDR3 amino acids: CAWTDHTEAFF. The CDR3 DNA reads as TGTGCCTGGACAGACCACACTGAAGCTTTCTTT.